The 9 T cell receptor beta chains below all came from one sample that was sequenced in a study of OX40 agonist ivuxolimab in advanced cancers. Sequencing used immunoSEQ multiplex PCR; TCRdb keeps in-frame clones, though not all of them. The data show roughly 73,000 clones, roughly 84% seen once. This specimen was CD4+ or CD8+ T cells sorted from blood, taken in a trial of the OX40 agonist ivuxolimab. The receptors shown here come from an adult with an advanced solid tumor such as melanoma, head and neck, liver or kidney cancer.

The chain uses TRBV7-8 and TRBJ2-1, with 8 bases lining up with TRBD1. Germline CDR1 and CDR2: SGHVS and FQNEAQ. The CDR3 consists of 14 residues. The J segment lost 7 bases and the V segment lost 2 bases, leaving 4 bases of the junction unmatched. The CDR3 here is CASSLQGAVNEQFF. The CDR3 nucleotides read TGTGCCAGCAGCTTACAGGGGGCGGTTAATGAGCAGTTCTTC.

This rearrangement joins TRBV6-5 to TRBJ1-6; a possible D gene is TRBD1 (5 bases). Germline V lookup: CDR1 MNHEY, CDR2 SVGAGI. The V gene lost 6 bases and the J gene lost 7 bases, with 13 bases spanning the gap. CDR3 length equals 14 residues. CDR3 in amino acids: CASRSGRLNSPLHF. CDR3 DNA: TGTGCCAGCAGGTCGGGACGGCTAAATTCACCCCTCCACTTT.

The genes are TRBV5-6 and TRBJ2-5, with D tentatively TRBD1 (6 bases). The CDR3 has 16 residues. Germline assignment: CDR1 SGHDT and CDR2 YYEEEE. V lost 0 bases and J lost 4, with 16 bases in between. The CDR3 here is CASSLAGQIQVETQYF. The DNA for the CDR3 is TGTGCCAGCAGCTTGGCAGGACAGATCCAGGTAGAGACCCAGTACTTC.

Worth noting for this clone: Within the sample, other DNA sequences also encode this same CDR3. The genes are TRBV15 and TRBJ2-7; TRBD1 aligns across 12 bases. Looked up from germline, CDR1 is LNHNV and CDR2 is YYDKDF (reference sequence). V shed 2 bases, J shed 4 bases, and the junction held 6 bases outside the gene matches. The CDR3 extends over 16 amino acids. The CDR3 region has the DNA TGTGCCACCAGCAGATTGCCGGGACAGGGGGCGTACGAGCAGTACTTC. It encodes CATSRLPGQGAYEQYF.

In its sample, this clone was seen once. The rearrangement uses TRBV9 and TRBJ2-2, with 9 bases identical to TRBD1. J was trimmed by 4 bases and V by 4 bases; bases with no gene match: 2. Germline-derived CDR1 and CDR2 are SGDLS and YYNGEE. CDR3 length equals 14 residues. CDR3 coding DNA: TGTGCCAGCAGCAGGGACAGGGCCACCGGGGAGCTGTTTTTT. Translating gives CASSRDRATGELFF.

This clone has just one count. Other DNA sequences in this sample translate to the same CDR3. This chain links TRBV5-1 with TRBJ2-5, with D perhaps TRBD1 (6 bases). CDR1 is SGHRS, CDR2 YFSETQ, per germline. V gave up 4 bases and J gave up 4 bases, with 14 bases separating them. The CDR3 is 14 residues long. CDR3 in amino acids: CASSKGQRAETQYF. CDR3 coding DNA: TGCGCCAGCAGCAAAGGACAGAGGGCAGAGACCCAGTACTTC. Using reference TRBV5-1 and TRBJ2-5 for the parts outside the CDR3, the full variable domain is KAGVTQTPRYLIKTRGQQVTLSCSPISGHRSVSWYQQTPGQGLQFLFEYFSETQRNKGNFPGRFSGRQFSNSRSEMNVSTLELGDSALYLCASSKGQRAETQYFGPGTRLLVL.

The CDR3 spells CASSPHPGTEAFF. In DNA form, the CDR3 reads TGTGCCAGCAGCCCCCACCCTGGGACTGAAGCTTTCTTT. The chain employs TRBV7-2 and TRBJ1-1; D is unresolved. Germline-derived CDR1 and CDR2 are SGHTA and FQGNSA. The CDR3 is made up of 13 amino acids. Trimming left V 5 bases short and J 5 bases short, with 12 bases between. The full variable domain, rest sourced from reference TRBV7-2 and TRBJ1-1, is GAGVSQSPSNKVTEKGKDVELRCDPISGHTALYWYRQSLGQGLEFLIYFQGNSAPDKSGLPSDRFSAERTGGSVSTLTIQRTQQEDSAVYLCASSPHPGTEAFFGQGTRLTVV.

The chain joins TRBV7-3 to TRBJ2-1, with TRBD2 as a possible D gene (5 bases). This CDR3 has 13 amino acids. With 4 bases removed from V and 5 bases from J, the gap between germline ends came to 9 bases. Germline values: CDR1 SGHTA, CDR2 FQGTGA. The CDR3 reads CASSYGLDNEQFF. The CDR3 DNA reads TGTGCCAGCAGCTACGGACTCGACAATGAGCAGTTCTTC.

In DNA form, the CDR3 reads TGTGCCAGCAGCTTATCCCCTCTACGGGCCGTCAACACTGAAGCTTTCTTT. Its protein is CASSLSPLRAVNTEAFF. The chain recombines TRBV7-3 with TRBJ1-1; D is unresolved. Trimming took off 2 bases at V and 2 bases at J, with 18 bases between the two ends. This CDR3 is built from 17 residues. Germline V gene lookup returns CDR1 SGHTA and CDR2 FQGTGA.